What follows are 20 T cell receptor beta chains derived from one specimen sequenced in a study of OX40 agonist ivuxolimab in advanced cancers. Clones were read by immunoSEQ multiplex PCR, and TCRdb kept only the in-frame ones, dropping some. The sample lists about 79,000 clones, 88% seen once, with about 4% in the top ten. This sample comprised CD4+ or CD8+ T cells sorted from blood, obtained in a trial of the OX40 agonist ivuxolimab. The source is an adult with an advanced solid tumor such as melanoma, head and neck, liver or kidney cancer.

The CDR3 spells CASRSPGFSGNTIYF. The CDR3 DNA follows: TGTGCCAGCAGGTCGCCAGGGTTTTCTGGAAACACCATATATTTT. This chain links TRBV13 with TRBJ1-3; D may be TRBD1 (5 bases). The germline gives CDR1 PRHDT, CDR2 FYEKMQ (reference sequence). CDR3 size: 15 residues. V was trimmed by 6 bases and J by 1 base, leaving 13 bases between them.

The rearrangement links TRBV30 to TRBJ2-7; tentative D call: TRBD1 (6 bases). V gave up 3 bases and J gave up 6 bases, with 9 bases separating them. Germline V gives CDR1 GTSNPN, CDR2 SVGIG (reference sequence). There are 11 residues in the CDR3. The CDR3 DNA follows: TGTGCCTGGAGCGACAGGTCCGAGCAGTACTTC. As protein: CAWSDRSEQYF.

The chain employs TRBV7-2 and TRBJ2-2; TRBD1 might be the D (6 bases). Germline V gives CDR1 SGHTA, CDR2 FQGNSA. V was cut by 5 bases and J by 4 bases, with 11 bases left in between. This CDR3 has 14 residues. The CDR3 DNA reads as TGTGCCAGCAGCCTCTGGGGGCGCACCGGGGAGCTGTTTTTT. Encoded protein: CASSLWGRTGELFF.

This clone is a singleton in its sample. V is TRBV19 and J is TRBJ1-1, with a tentative D call TRBD1 (5 bases). The CDR3 is made up of 14 amino acids. V was clipped by 1 base and J by 6 bases, with 12 bases between them. The germline gives CDR1 LNHDA, CDR2 SQIVND (reference sequence). Here the CDR3 reads CASSIGGQGSEAFF. The DNA of the CDR3 is TGTGCCAGTAGTATAGGGGGTCAGGGTTCTGAAGCTTTCTTT.

This sequence joins TRBV15 and TRBJ2-7; tentative D call: TRBD2 (5 bases). Germline loops: CDR1 LNHNV, CDR2 YYDKDF (reference sequence). The CDR3 is 13 amino acids. V dropped 5 bases and J dropped 6 bases, with 14 bases sitting between them. In DNA form, the CDR3 reads TGTGCCACCAGCTCTCGAGGAGCGGCCGAGCAGTACTTC. Its protein product is CATSSRGAAEQYF.

V usage is TRBV7-9 and J usage is TRBJ2-3; 8 bases line up with TRBD2. Germline CDR1 and CDR2: SEHNR and FQNEAQ (reference sequence). CDR3 length equals 14 residues. The V and J ends lost 3 bases and 4 bases, in that order; junction bases with no gene match: 3. CDR3 protein: CASSFTSGSDTQYF. CDR3 DNA sequence: TGTGCCAGCAGCTTCACTAGCGGTTCAGATACGCAGTATTTT.

DNA for the CDR3: TGCGCCAGCAGCTTGTACTCCGCGGGAGCGTCGGGAGAGACCCAGTACTTC. This codes for CASSLYSAGASGETQYF. V is TRBV5-1 and J is TRBJ2-5, with 7 bases matching TRBD2. The CDR3 is 17 amino acids. Looked up from germline, CDR1 is SGHRS and CDR2 is YFSETQ. The J segment lost 4 bases and the V segment lost 1 base, leaving 13 bases of the junction unmatched.

The V gene is TRBV21-1, the J gene TRBJ2-7; TRBD2 reflects the table's D call only, with no check against the DNA. TRBV21-1 is a pseudogene segment. The CDR3 is 15 residues long. This chain's CDR3 is CASSNRSGRACEQYF. The CDR3 DNA follows: TGTGCCAGCAGCAATCGGAGCGGGAGGGCTTGCGAGCAGTACTTC.

The chain is built from TRBV30 and TRBJ2-1; 8 bases map to TRBD1. The V gene end was trimmed by 1 base and the J gene end by 5 bases; junction bases not matched to a gene: 16. Germline lookup yields CDR1 GTSNPN and CDR2 SVGIG (reference sequence). CDR3 size: 18 residues. This CDR3 is CAWSGDQTRGRFHNEQFF. The CDR3 DNA follows: TGTGCCTGGAGTGGCGACCAAACCAGGGGGCGATTCCACAATGAGCAGTTCTTC.

The genes are TRBV5-4 and TRBJ2-1; a possible D gene is TRBD2 (5 bases). V dropped 7 bases and J dropped 6 bases, with 14 bases sitting between them. The CDR3 is made up of 13 amino acids. Germline lookup yields CDR1 SGHNT and CDR2 YYREEE (reference sequence). CDR3 sequence: CASFLDLANEQFF. In DNA form, the CDR3 reads TGTGCCAGCTTCTTGGATCTAGCCAATGAGCAGTTCTTC.

The V and J genes are TRBV14 and TRBJ1-3; 7 positions agree with TRBD1. Germline CDR1 is SGHDN and CDR2 is FVKESK. This CDR3 is built from 14 residues. The trim removed 6 bases at V and 4 bases at J, leaving 6 bases unmatched. CDR3 region: CASRRQGGGNTIYF. Written as DNA, the CDR3 is TGTGCCAGCAGGCGACAGGGTGGAGGAAACACCATATATTTT.

CDR3 coding DNA: TGTGCCAGCAGCGCAGAGGACTTAAAAGAGACCCAGTACTTC. Translating gives CASSAEDLKETQYF. The chain carries TRBV7-9 and TRBJ2-5; D might be TRBD2 (5 bases). The CDR3 totals 14 residues. Trimming removed 5 bases from V and 3 bases from J, with 13 bases in between. Germline CDR1 is SEHNR and CDR2 is FQNEAQ (reference sequence).

V usage is TRBV5-1 and J usage is TRBJ2-1, with D perhaps matching TRBD2 (5 bases). The CDR3 covers 14 residues. Looked up from germline, CDR1 is SGHRS and CDR2 is YFSETQ. Trimming took off 5 bases at V and 6 bases at J, with 15 bases between the two ends. CDR3 amino acids: CASRDSLLSNEQFF. In nucleotides, the CDR3 is TGCGCCAGCAGGGACTCCCTTCTTTCCAATGAGCAGTTCTTC.

The gene calls are TRBV30 and TRBJ2-2; D gene ambiguous. V lost 2 bases and J 4 bases, leaving 11 bases between the germline ends. Per germline, CDR1 GTSNPN and CDR2 SVGIG (reference sequence). There are 14 residues in the CDR3. The CDR3 nucleotides are TGTGCCTGGAGTAAGGGTCTACTCACCGGGGAGCTGTTTTTT. This translates into CAWSKGLLTGELFF.

The chain employs TRBV6-5 and TRBJ2-3; D may match TRBD1 or TRBD2 (6 bases each). Trimming removed 6 bases from V and 7 bases from J, with 20 bases in between. The CDR3 loop spans 15 amino acids. Germline CDR1 MNHEY, CDR2 SVGAGI. CDR3 amino acids: CASRGSGGVTNTQYF. The CDR3, as DNA: TGTGCCAGCAGGGGATCCGGGGGCGTTACGAATACGCAGTATTTT.

This sequence joins TRBV27 and TRBJ2-5; TRBD2 agrees at 15 bases. Germline V gene lookup returns CDR1 MNHEY and CDR2 SMNVEV (reference sequence). This CDR3 is built from 17 residues. V lost 4 bases and J lost 5; bases outside the gene matches: 8. The CDR3 loop reads CASSSYPGLAGGETQYF. The CDR3 nucleotides are TGTGCCAGCAGTTCATACCCGGGACTAGCGGGAGGTGAGACCCAGTACTTC.

The chain is built from TRBV2 and TRBJ1-2; D might be TRBD1 (6 bases). The CDR3 runs 13 residues. Germline V CDR1 and CDR2: SNHLY, FYNNEI. Trimming pared 1 base from V and 8 bases from J, leaving 11 bases between. CDR3 amino acids: CASSEGGRRGYTF. The CDR3 coding sequence is TGTGCCAGCAGTGAAGGGGGGCGGCGGGGCTACACCTTC.

The chain joins TRBV7-6 to TRBJ2-3, with TRBD2 identical over 7 bases. V lost 0 bases, J lost 3 bases, and 6 bases stayed unmatched. CDR1 and CDR2 (germline): SGHVS, FNYEAQ. This CDR3 is built from 16 residues. The CDR3 protein is CASSLAGGVVTDTQYF. DNA for the CDR3: TGTGCCAGCAGCTTAGCGGGAGGGGTGGTAACAGATACGCAGTATTTT.

In the case of this clone: The sample contains more than one DNA sequence encoding this CDR3. The chain combines TRBV19 with TRBJ1-4, with D unresolved. Trimming left V 6 bases short and J 7 bases short, with 12 bases between. Germline V gene lookup returns CDR1 LNHDA and CDR2 SQIVND (reference sequence). The length of the CDR3 is 13 residues. DNA of the CDR3: TGTGCCAGTAGGACGGTGCAAACTGAAAAACTGTTTTTT. It translates to CASRTVQTEKLFF.

The chain uses TRBV30 and TRBJ1-4, with D unresolved. V lost 4 bases and J 8 bases, leaving 14 bases between the germline ends. CDR1 and CDR2 (germline): GTSNPN, SVGIG (reference sequence). This CDR3 has 13 amino acids. The CDR3 spells CAWTKTVGEKLFF. Written as DNA, the CDR3 is TGTGCCTGGACTAAGACGGTCGGAGAAAAACTGTTTTTT.